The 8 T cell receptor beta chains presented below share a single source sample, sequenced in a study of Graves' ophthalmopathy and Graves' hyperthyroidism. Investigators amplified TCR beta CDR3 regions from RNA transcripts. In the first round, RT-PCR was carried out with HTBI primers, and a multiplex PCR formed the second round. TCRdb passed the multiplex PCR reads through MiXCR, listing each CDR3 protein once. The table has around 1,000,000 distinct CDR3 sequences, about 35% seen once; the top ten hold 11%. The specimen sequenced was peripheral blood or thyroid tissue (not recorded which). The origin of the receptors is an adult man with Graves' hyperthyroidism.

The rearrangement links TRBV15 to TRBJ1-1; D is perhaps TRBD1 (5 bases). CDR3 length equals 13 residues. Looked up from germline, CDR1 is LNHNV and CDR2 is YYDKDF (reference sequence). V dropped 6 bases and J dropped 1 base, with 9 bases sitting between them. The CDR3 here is CATSGDGNTEAFF. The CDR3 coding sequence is TGTGCCACCAGTGGGGACGGGAACACTGAAGCTTTCTTT. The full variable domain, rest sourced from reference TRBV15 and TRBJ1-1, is DAMVIQNPRYQVTQFGKPVTLSCSQTLNHNVMYWYQQKSSQAPKLLFHYYDKDFNNEADTPDNFQSRRPNTSFCFLDIRSPGLGDTAMYLCATSGDGNTEAFFGQGTRLTVV.

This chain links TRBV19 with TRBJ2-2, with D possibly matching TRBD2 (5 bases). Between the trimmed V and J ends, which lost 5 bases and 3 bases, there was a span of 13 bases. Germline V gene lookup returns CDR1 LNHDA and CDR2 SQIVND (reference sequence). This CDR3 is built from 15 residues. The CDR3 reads CASSPLVGYTGELFF. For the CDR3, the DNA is TGTGCCAGTAGTCCACTAGTAGGATACACCGGGGAGCTGTTTTTT.

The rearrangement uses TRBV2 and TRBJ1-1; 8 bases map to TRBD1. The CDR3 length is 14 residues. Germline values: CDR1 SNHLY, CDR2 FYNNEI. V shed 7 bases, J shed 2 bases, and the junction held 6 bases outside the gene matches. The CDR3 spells CASTAQGGNTEAFF. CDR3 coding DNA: TGTGCCAGCACCGCACAGGGGGGTAACACTGAAGCTTTCTTT.

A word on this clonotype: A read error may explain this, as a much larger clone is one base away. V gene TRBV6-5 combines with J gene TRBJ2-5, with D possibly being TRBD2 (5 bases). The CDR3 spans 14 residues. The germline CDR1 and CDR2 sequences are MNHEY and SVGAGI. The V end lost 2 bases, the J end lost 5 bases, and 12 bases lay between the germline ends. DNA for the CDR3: TGTGCCAGCAGTTACCCCGTAAGAGGGGAGACCCAGTACTTC. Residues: CASSYPVRGETQYF.

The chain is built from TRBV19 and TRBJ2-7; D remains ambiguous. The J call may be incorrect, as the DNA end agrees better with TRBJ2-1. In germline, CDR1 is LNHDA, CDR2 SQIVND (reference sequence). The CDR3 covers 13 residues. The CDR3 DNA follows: TGTGCCAGTAGTACGCAACTTGCCAATGAGCAGTTCTTC. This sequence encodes CASSTQLANEQFF.

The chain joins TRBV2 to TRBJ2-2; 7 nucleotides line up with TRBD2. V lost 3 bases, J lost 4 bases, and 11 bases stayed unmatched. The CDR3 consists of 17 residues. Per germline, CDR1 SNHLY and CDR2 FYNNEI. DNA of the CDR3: TGTGCCAGCAGTGATTTGAGGGCTAGCGGTTTCACCGGGGAGCTGTTTTTT. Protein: CASSDLRASGFTGELFF. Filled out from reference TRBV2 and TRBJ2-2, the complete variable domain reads EPEVTQTPSHQVTQMGQEVILRCVPISNHLYFYWYRQILGQKVEFLVSFYNNEISEKSEIFDDQFSVERPDGSNFTLKIRSTKLEDSAMYFCASSDLRASGFTGELFFGEGSRLTVL.

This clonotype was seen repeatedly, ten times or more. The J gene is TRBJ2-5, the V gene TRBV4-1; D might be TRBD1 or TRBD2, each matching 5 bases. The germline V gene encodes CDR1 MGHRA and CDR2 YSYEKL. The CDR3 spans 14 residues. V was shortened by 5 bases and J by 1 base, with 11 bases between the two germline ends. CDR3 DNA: TGCGCCAGCAGCATAACCGGGACCCAAGAGACCCAGTACTTC. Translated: CASSITGTQETQYF.

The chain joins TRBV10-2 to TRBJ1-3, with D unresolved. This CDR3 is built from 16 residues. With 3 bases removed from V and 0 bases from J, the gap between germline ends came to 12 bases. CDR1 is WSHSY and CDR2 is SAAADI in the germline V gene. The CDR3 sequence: CASSDGLTVSGNTIYF. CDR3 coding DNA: TGCGCCAGCAGTGATGGGTTAACAGTCTCTGGAAACACCATATATTTT.